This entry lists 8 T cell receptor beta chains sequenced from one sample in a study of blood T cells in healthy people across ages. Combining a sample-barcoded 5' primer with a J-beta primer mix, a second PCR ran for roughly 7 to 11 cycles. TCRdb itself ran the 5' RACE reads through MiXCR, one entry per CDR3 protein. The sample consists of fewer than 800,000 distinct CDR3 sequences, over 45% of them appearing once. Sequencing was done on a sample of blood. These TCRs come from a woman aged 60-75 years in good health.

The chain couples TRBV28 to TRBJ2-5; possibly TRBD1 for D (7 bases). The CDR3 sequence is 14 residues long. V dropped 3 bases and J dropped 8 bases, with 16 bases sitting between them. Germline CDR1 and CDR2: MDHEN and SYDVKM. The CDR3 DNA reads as TGTGCCAGCAGTTTGCCAGGGGGGACGGGAACCCAGTACTTC. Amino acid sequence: CASSLPGGTGTQYF.

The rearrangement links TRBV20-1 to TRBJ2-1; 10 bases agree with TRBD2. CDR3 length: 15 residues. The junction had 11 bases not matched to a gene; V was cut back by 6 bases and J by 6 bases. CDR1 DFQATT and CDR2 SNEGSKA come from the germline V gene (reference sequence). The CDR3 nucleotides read TGCAGTGCAAGACCTAGCGGGAGTATCGTCAATGAGCAGTTCTTC. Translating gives CSARPSGSIVNEQFF.

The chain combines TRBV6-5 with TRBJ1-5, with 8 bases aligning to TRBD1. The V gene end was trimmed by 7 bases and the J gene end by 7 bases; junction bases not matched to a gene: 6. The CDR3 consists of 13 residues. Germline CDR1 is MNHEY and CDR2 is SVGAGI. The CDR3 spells CASTQGAGQPQHF. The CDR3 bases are TGTGCCAGCACCCAGGGGGCTGGACAGCCCCAGCATTTT.

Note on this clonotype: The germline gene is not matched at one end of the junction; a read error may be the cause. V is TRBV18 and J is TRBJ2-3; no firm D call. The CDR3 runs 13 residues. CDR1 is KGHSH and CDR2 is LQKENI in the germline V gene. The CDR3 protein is CVSSPRHTDTQYF. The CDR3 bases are TGTGTCAGCTCACCCCGACACACAGATACGCAGTATTTT.

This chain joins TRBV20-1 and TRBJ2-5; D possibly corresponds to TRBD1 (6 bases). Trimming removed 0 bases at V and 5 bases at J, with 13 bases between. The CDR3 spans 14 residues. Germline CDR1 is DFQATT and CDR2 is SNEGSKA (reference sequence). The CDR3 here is CSAREQGVQETQYF. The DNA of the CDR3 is TGCAGTGCTAGAGAACAGGGCGTTCAGGAGACCCAGTACTTC.

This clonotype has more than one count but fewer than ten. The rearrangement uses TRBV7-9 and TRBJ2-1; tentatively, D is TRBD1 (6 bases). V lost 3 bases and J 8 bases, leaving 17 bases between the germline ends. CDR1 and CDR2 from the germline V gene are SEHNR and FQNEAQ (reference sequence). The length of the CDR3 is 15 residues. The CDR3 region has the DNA TGTGCCAGCAGCTTTCAGGGGCCCTCCGACGATGAGCAGTTCTTC. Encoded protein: CASSFQGPSDDEQFF.

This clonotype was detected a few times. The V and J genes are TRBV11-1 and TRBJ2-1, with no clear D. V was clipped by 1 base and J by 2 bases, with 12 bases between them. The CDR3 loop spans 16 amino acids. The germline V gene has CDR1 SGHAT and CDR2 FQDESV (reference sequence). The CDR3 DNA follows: TGTGCCAGCAGCTTAGTAGGACGGCCTACCTACAATGAGCAGTTCTTC. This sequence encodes CASSLVGRPTYNEQFF.

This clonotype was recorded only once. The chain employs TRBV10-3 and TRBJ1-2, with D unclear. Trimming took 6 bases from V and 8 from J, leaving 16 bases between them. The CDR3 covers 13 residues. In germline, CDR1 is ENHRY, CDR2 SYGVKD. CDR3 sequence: CAISQVGGEGYTF. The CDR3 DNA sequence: TGTGCCATCAGCCAAGTGGGAGGCGAGGGCTACACCTTC.